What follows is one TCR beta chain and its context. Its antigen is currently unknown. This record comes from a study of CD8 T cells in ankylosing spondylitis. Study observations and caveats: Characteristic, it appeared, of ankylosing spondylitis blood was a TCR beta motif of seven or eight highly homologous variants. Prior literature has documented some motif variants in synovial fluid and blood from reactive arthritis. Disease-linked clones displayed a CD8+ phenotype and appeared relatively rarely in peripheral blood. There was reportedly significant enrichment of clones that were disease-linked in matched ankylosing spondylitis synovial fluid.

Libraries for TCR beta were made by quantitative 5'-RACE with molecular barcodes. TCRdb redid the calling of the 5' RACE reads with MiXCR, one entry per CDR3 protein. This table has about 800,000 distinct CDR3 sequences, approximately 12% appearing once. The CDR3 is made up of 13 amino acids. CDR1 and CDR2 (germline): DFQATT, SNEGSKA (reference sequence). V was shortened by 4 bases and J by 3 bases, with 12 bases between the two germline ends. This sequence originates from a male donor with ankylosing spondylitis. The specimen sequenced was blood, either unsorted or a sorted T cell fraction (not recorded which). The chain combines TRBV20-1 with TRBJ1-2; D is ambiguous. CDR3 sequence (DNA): TGCAGTGCTACAGGTACCCCCGACTATGGCTACACCTTC. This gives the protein CSATGTPDYGYTF.